This record covers a single T cell receptor (beta chain). As yet, its antigen is unknown. The CDR3 is made up of 13 amino acids. V shed 7 bases and J 5 bases; nucleotides not matched to a gene: 6. Germline V lookup: CDR1 SGHAT, CDR2 FQNNGV. This entry belongs to a study of OX40 agonist ivuxolimab in advanced cancers. The data were produced by immunoSEQ multiplex PCR, yet TCRdb's version contains in-frame clones alone and is incomplete. The sample holds over 65,000 clones, more than 65% seen once. Study-wide results and limits: At 0.1 to 3.0 mg/kg, CD4+ and CD8+ blood T cells expanded clonally by week 6.

The sequences come from CD4+ or CD8+ T cells sorted from blood, collected in a trial of the OX40 agonist ivuxolimab. This TCR derives from an adult with an advanced solid tumor such as melanoma, head and neck, liver or kidney cancer. The rearrangement joins TRBV11-2 to TRBJ2-5; the match to TRBD1 covers 8 bases. Here the CDR3 DNA reads TGTGCCAGCAACAGGGGGGTTCGGGAGACCCAGTACTTC. This gives the protein CASNRGVRETQYF.